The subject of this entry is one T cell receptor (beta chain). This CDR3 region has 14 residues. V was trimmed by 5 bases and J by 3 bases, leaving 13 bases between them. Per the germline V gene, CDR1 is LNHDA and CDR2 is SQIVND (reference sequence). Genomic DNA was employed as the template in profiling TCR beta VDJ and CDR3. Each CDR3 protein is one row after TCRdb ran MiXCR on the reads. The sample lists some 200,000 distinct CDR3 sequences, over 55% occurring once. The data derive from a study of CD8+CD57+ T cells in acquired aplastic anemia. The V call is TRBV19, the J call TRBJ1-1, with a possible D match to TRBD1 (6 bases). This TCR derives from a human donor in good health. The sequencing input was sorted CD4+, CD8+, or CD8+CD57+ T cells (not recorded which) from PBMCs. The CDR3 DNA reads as TGTGCCAGTAGTCCAGGGGCAGTGTACACTGAAGCTTTCTTT. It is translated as CASSPGAVYTEAFF.